Described below is a single T cell receptor beta chain sequence and its context. No antigen is known for it. The data are from a study of shared clonotypes between healthy human individuals. General study points: Sorted-subset sequencing, rarefaction showed, was incomplete despite large depth.

The CDR3 is 16 amino acids. The germline V and J ends were trimmed by 4 bases and 3 bases, with 15 bases remaining between them. Germline loops: CDR1 MGHRA, CDR2 YSYEKL. Clones were read by immunoSEQ multiplex PCR, and TCRdb kept only the in-frame ones, dropping some. The table has 2 million to 2.5 million clones, 95% seen once. Sequencing was carried out using naive CD4+ T cells sorted from blood. Documented subset: CD45RA+ positively selected. This sequence joins TRBV4-1 and TRBJ1-4, with D tentatively TRBD1 (6 bases). The source of this sequence is a man in his late teens or twenties in good health. CDR3 residues: CASSRLPGTPNEKLFF. CDR3 DNA sequence: TGCGCCAGCAGCCGCCTACCCGGGACACCTAATGAAAAACTGTTTTTT.